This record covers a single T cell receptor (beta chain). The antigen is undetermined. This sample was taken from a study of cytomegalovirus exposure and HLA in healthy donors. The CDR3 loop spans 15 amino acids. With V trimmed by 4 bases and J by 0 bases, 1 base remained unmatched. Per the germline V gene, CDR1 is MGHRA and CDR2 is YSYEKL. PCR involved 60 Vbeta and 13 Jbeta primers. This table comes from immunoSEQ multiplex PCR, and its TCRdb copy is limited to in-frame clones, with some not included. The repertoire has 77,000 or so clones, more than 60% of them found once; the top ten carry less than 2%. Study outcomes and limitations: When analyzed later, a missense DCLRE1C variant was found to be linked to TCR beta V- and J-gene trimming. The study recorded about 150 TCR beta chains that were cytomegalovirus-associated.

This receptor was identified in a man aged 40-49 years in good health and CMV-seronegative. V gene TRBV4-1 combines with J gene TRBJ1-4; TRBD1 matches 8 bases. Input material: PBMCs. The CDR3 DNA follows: TGCGCCAGCAGCCGACAGGGGACAACTAATGAAAAACTGTTTTTT. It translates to CASSRQGTTNEKLFF.